This T cell receptor beta chain came from a study of human T cells and chemical hapten exposure. Study in general: Patch tests applied 0.01% DPC to the upper back, read at 6 days.

About this clonotype: Antigen: not known.

The CDR3 extends over 16 amino acids. Trimming removed 6 bases at V and 2 bases at J, with 18 bases between. Germline CDR1 and CDR2: MDHEN and SYDVKM. Study-wide results and limits: Donors had alopecia, so their immune response may differ from healthy people's. Compared to controls, expanded TCRs made significantly more large clusters of similar CDR3s.

As originally analysed: Counting gave a median of around 89,000 TCRs per sample, with values ranging from roughly 20,000 to 750,000. A single record per CDR3 protein comes from TCRdb applying MiXCR to the RACE reads. The V and J calls here are based on TCRdb, not the publication. The sample lists about 110,000 distinct CDR3 sequences; around 10% were seen once. Time point: pre-sensitization, week 0. Treatment denoted: therapeutic diphenylcyclopropenone sensitization with weekly scalp DPC. V and J are TRBV28 and TRBJ2-3; D unclear. The receptor's source is a woman aged 45 to 65 with alopecia areata. Some clones in this sample may be carry-over from other donors' samples. Specimen: whole blood, collected in connection with sensitization to the hapten diphenylcyclopropenone (DPC). The CDR3, as DNA: TGTGCCAGCAGAGTGCCTGGCAGACCAATCACAGATACGCAGTATTTT. It codes for CASRVPGRPITDTQYF.